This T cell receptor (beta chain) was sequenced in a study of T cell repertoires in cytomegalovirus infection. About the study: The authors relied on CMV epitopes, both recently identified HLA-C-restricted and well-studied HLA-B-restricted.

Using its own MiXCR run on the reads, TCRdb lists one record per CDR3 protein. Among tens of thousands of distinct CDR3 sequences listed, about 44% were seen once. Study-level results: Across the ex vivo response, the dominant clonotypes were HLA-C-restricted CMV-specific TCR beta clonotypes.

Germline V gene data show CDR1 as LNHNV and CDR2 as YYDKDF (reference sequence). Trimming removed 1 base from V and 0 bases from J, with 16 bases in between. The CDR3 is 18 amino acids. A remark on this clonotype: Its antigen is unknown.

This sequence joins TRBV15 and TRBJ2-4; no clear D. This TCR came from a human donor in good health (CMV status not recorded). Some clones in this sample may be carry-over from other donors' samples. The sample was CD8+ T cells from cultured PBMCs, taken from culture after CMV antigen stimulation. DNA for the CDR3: TGTGCCACCAGCAGAGGGTCTACTCCAGGCGTAGCCAAAAACATTCAGTACTTC. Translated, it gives CATSRGSTPGVAKNIQYF.